A single sample is the source of the 12 T cell receptor beta chains below, sequenced in a study of cytomegalovirus exposure and HLA in healthy donors. Researchers ran the PCR with 60 Vbeta and 13 Jbeta primers. This table comes from immunoSEQ multiplex PCR, and its TCRdb copy is limited to in-frame clones, with some not included. The data hold about 150,000 clones, with less than 85% observed a single time. Sequenced: PBMCs. The receptors originated from a man between 50 and 59 years old in good health and CMV-seropositive.

With respect to this clone: A far bigger clonotype differs at one base, so this is likely a read error. The V gene is TRBV7-6, the J gene TRBJ1-2; TRBD1 might be the D (5 bases). Germline V gives CDR1 SGHVS, CDR2 FNYEAQ. V was shortened by 4 bases and J by 3 bases, with 18 bases between the two germline ends. The CDR3 runs 16 residues. The DNA of the CDR3 is TGTGCCAGCAGCTCAGAGGCCCAGGGAGGGTACTATGGCTACACCTTC. Protein sequence: CASSSEAQGGYYGYTF.

This rearrangement joins TRBV28 to TRBJ1-2; TRBD1 might be the D (5 bases). CDR1 MDHEN and CDR2 SYDVKM come from the germline V gene. The CDR3 contains 14 residues. Trimming stripped 6 bases from V and 2 bases from J, with 13 bases between. The CDR3 loop is CASRDGGVNYGYTF. DNA of the CDR3: TGTGCCAGCAGGGACGGGGGAGTAAACTATGGCTACACCTTC.

This clone turned up a few times. This chain connects TRBV7-9 to TRBJ2-1; 8 bases line up with TRBD2. Per germline, CDR1 SEHNR and CDR2 FQNEAQ (reference sequence). The CDR3 spans 14 residues. V dropped 0 bases and J dropped 7; count of bases not matched to a gene: 2. The CDR3 DNA follows: TGTGCCAGCAGCTTAGCCCCGGGGGGGAATGAGCAGTTCTTC. Protein: CASSLAPGGNEQFF.

This chain connects TRBV5-8 to TRBJ2-2; 7 bases align to TRBD1. The length of the CDR3 is 15 residues. Germline V gene lookup returns CDR1 SGHTS and CDR2 YDEGEE. J gave up 2 bases and V 3 bases, and 4 bases lay outside the gene matches. CDR3 protein: CASSSRTGNTGELFF. CDR3 nucleotides: TGTGCCAGCAGCTCCCGGACAGGAAACACCGGGGAGCTGTTTTTT.

The gene calls are TRBV28 and TRBJ2-3; D remains unclear. V lost 3 bases and J lost 1, with 8 bases in between. The CDR3 is 14 residues long. Germline CDR1 and CDR2: MDHEN and SYDVKM. The CDR3 DNA is TGTGCCAGCAGTTTTCTGGCGGGCACAGATACGCAGTATTTT. Translation: CASSFLAGTDTQYF.

This chain connects TRBV5-6 to TRBJ2-5; D possibly corresponds to TRBD2 (5 bases). The tail of the sequence fits TRBJ2-7 better, so the J call may be wrong. Looked up from germline, CDR1 is SGHDT and CDR2 is YYEEEE. The CDR3 loop spans 11 amino acids. In nucleotides, the CDR3 is TGTGCCAGCAGCTTCGGGAACGAGCAGTACTTC. This sequence encodes CASSFGNEQYF.

CDR3 DNA: TGTGCCAGCAGTGAAGAGGGGACTAGTTTGGAGACCCAGTACTTC. Its protein product is CASSEEGTSLETQYF. The chain recombines TRBV2 with TRBJ2-5, with 8 bases matching TRBD2. The CDR3 has 15 residues. V shed 1 base, J shed 5 bases, and the junction held 6 bases outside the gene matches. The germline V gene has CDR1 SNHLY and CDR2 FYNNEI. The full variable domain, completed using reference TRBV2 and TRBJ2-5, is EPEVTQTPSHQVTQMGQEVILRCVPISNHLYFYWYRQILGQKVEFLVSFYNNEISEKSEIFDDQFSVERPDGSNFTLKIRSTKLEDSAMYFCASSEEGTSLETQYFGPGTRLLVL.

CDR3 sequence: CASSPRASNWGGYTF. The CDR3 DNA reads as TGTGCCAGCAGTCCCCGGGCCTCAAATTGGGGCGGCTACACCTTC. The rearrangement uses TRBV28 and TRBJ1-2; possibly TRBD1 for D (5 bases). The CDR3 extends over 15 amino acids. Germline loops: CDR1 MDHEN, CDR2 SYDVKM. Trimming cost V 5 bases and J 8 bases, with 21 bases left between them.

The chain couples TRBV11-3 to TRBJ2-3, with D uncertain. In germline, CDR1 is SGHNT, CDR2 YENEEA. This CDR3 contains 15 residues. V dropped 1 base and J dropped 6 bases, with 14 bases sitting between them. The CDR3 region is CASSLGQTTRDTQYF. The CDR3 coding sequence is TGTGCCAGCAGCTTAGGCCAAACCACGCGGGATACGCAGTATTTT.

The genes are TRBV9 and TRBJ2-7; 11 bases align to TRBD2. Losses at the gene ends were 7 bases for V and 7 bases for J; bases not matched to a gene: 10. The length of the CDR3 is 14 residues. CDR1 is SGDLS and CDR2 is YYNGEE in the germline V gene. The CDR3 DNA is TGTGCCAGCGGTACTAGCGGGGGCAAAGTGGAGCAGTACTTC. Protein product: CASGTSGGKVEQYF.

This clone turned up a few times. V and J are TRBV5-1 and TRBJ1-1; a possible D gene is TRBD1 (5 bases). V was pared by 4 bases and J by 3 bases, with 10 bases between. Germline V gene lookup returns CDR1 SGHRS and CDR2 YFSETQ. This CDR3 has 13 residues. CDR3 nucleotides: TGCGCCAGCAGCCTGACAGCTGACACTGAAGCTTTCTTT. Translating it yields CASSLTADTEAFF.

The V call is TRBV30, the J call TRBJ1-1, with D perhaps TRBD1 (5 bases). Germline V gives CDR1 GTSNPN, CDR2 SVGIG (reference sequence). The CDR3 loop spans 16 amino acids. Trimming shortened V by 2 bases and J by 0 bases, and 16 bases separated the two germline ends. The CDR3 nucleotides are TGTGCCTGGAGTCGACCCCGGACAAGTCTGAACACTGAAGCTTTCTTT. Translating it yields CAWSRPRTSLNTEAFF.